The rows below give T cell receptor beta chains drawn from one sample of a study of cytomegalovirus exposure and HLA in healthy donors. Clones were sequenced by immunoSEQ multiplex PCR, and TCRdb holds only the in-frame ones, with some missing. The repertoire table contains some 130,000 clones. The sample taken for sequencing was PBMCs. Receptors were obtained from a woman aged 40 to 50 in good health and CMV-seropositive. The CDR3 runs from the conserved cysteine through the conserved F or W. The order of the fields is clone size, V gene, D gene, J gene, CDR3 protein, CDR3 DNA. The D gene is left open where the match is weak. Clone size is given for some rows only: seen once, a few or many times, or a class if the clone is expanded.

clone size: NA; V gene: TRBV19; D gene: NA; J gene: TRBJ1-5; CDR3 protein: CASHMEWSQPQHF; CDR3 DNA: TGTGCCAGCCACATGGAATGGAGTCAGCCCCAGCATTTT
clone size: NA; V gene: TRBV6-6; D gene: NA; J gene: TRBJ1-2; CDR3 protein: CASSYSITAQLYGYTF; CDR3 DNA: TGTGCCAGCAGTTACTCGATAACAGCACAGCTCTATGGCTACACCTTC
clone size: NA; V gene: TRBV18; D gene: TRBD1; J gene: TRBJ2-7; CDR3 protein: CASSPNRGYEQYF; CDR3 DNA: TGTGCCAGCTCACCGAACAGGGGATACGAGCAGTACTTC
clone size: NA; V gene: TRBV10-1; D gene: TRBD2; J gene: TRBJ2-3; CDR3 protein: CASSGGLAGRDTQYF; CDR3 DNA: TGCGCCAGCAGCGGGGGACTAGCGGGAAGAGATACGCAGTATTTT
clone size: NA; V gene: TRBV29-1; D gene: TRBD2; J gene: TRBJ2-1; CDR3 protein: CSARLADYNEQFF; CDR3 DNA: TGCAGCGCCCGACTAGCGGACTACAATGAGCAGTTCTTC
clone size: NA; V gene: TRBV6-6; D gene: NA; J gene: TRBJ2-5; CDR3 protein: CASSFTQASVQETQYF; CDR3 DNA: TGTGCCAGCAGTTTTACCCAAGCTAGCGTCCAAGAGACCCAGTACTTC
clone size: NA; V gene: TRBV5-1; D gene: NA; J gene: TRBJ2-5; CDR3 protein: CASRLAYWTETQYF; CDR3 DNA: TGCGCCAGCAGGCTAGCTTACTGGACGGAGACCCAGTACTTC
clone size: NA; V gene: TRBV6-1; D gene: NA; J gene: TRBJ2-7; CDR3 protein: CASSEAYGGSYEQYF; CDR3 DNA: TGTGCCAGCAGTGAAGCGTATGGCGGCTCCTACGAGCAGTACTTC
clone size: NA; V gene: TRBV7-8; D gene: NA; J gene: TRBJ1-5; CDR3 protein: CASSLASAGDQPQHF; CDR3 DNA: TGTGCCAGCAGCTTAGCTTCGGCAGGGGATCAGCCCCAGCATTTT
clone size: NA; V gene: TRBV9; D gene: TRBD2; J gene: TRBJ2-7; CDR3 protein: CASSAILAGDYEQYF; CDR3 DNA: TGTGCCAGCAGCGCCATACTAGCGGGAGACTACGAGCAGTACTTC
clone size: NA; V gene: TRBV5-6; D gene: TRBD2; J gene: TRBJ2-1; CDR3 protein: CASSLLLAGGDEQFF; CDR3 DNA: TGTGCCAGCAGCTTGCTACTAGCGGGAGGTGATGAGCAGTTCTTC
clone size: NA; V gene: TRBV4-3; D gene: TRBD1; J gene: TRBJ2-1; CDR3 protein: CASSQDDRAQLF; CDR3 DNA: TGCGCCAGCAGCCAAGACGACAGGGCCCAGCTCTTC
clone size: NA; V gene: TRBV5-1; D gene: TRBD2; J gene: TRBJ2-1; CDR3 protein: CASCSGSLNEQFF; CDR3 DNA: TGCGCCAGCTGTAGCGGGAGTCTTAATGAGCAGTTCTTC
clone size: NA; V gene: TRBV7-2; D gene: NA; J gene: TRBJ2-7; CDR3 protein: CASTRDFGDEQYF; CDR3 DNA: TGTGCCAGCACACGGGACTTCGGCGACGAGCAGTACTTC
clone size: NA; V gene: TRBV5-1; D gene: TRBD1; J gene: TRBJ1-2; CDR3 protein: CASSLTGASYGYTF; CDR3 DNA: TGCGCCAGCAGCTTGACAGGGGCCAGCTATGGCTACACCTTC
clone size: NA; V gene: TRBV9; D gene: TRBD1; J gene: TRBJ2-1; CDR3 protein: CASSVDSPQGILNEQFF; CDR3 DNA: TGTGCCAGCAGCGTCGACAGCCCACAGGGGATCCTCAATGAGCAGTTCTTC
clone size: NA; V gene: TRBV27; D gene: NA; J gene: TRBJ1-3; CDR3 protein: CASSLLGGRGNTIYF; CDR3 DNA: TGTGCCAGCAGTCTCCTCGGGGGGAGGGGAAACACCATATATTTT
clone size: NA; V gene: TRBV6-5; D gene: NA; J gene: TRBJ1-5; CDR3 protein: CASSAGGGNQPQHF; CDR3 DNA: TGTGCCAGCAGTGCCGGGGGGGGCAATCAGCCCCAGCATTTT
clone size: NA; V gene: TRBV6-4; D gene: TRBD2; J gene: TRBJ2-2; CDR3 protein: CASSAGLANTGELFF; CDR3 DNA: TGTGCCAGCAGTGCCGGACTAGCGAACACCGGGGAGCTGTTTTTT
clone size: NA; V gene: TRBV4-1; D gene: NA; J gene: TRBJ1-2; CDR3 protein: CASSLAAGRGNYGYTF; CDR3 DNA: TGCGCCAGCAGCCTGGCCGCAGGCCGGGGGAACTATGGCTACACCTTC
clone size: NA; V gene: TRBV7-8; D gene: TRBD1; J gene: TRBJ2-7; CDR3 protein: CASSSGQGPSYEQYF; CDR3 DNA: TGTGCCAGCAGCTCCGGACAGGGGCCTTCCTACGAGCAGTACTTC
clone size: NA; V gene: TRBV6-5; D gene: TRBD1; J gene: TRBJ1-2; CDR3 protein: CASRNDRGYGYTF; CDR3 DNA: TGTGCCAGCAGGAATGACAGGGGTTATGGCTACACCTTC
clone size: NA; V gene: TRBV5-1; D gene: NA; J gene: TRBJ1-1; CDR3 protein: CASAARWPRDTEAFF; CDR3 DNA: TGCGCCAGCGCTGCACGTTGGCCGCGGGACACTGAAGCTTTCTTT
clone size: NA; V gene: TRBV30; D gene: NA; J gene: TRBJ2-7; CDR3 protein: CAWRPSGAYEQYF; CDR3 DNA: TGTGCCTGGAGACCCTCGGGGGCCTACGAGCAGTACTTC
clone size: NA; V gene: TRBV5-1; D gene: TRBD2; J gene: TRBJ2-1; CDR3 protein: CASSKAGDEQFF; CDR3 DNA: TGCGCCAGCAGCAAAGCGGGAGATGAGCAGTTCTTC
clone size: NA; V gene: TRBV9; D gene: TRBD1; J gene: TRBJ2-2; CDR3 protein: CASSETGAAGELFF; CDR3 DNA: TGTGCCAGCAGTGAAACAGGGGCCGCCGGGGAGCTGTTTTTT
clone size: NA; V gene: TRBV7-7; D gene: NA; J gene: TRBJ2-3; CDR3 protein: CASSWGRRDTQYF; CDR3 DNA: TGTGCTAGCAGCTGGGGCCGGCGGGATACGCAGTATTTT
clone size: medium-sized; V gene: TRBV6-1; D gene: TRBD1; J gene: TRBJ2-6; CDR3 protein: CASSRDSSGANVLTF; CDR3 DNA: TGTGCCAGCAGCAGGGACAGCTCTGGGGCCAACGTCCTGACTTTC
clone size: NA; V gene: TRBV11-2; D gene: TRBD2; J gene: TRBJ2-1; CDR3 protein: CASSFLAADHNEQFF; CDR3 DNA: TGTGCCAGCAGTTTCCTAGCGGCGGACCACAATGAGCAGTTCTTC
clone size: NA; V gene: TRBV5-1; D gene: NA; J gene: TRBJ2-1; CDR3 protein: CASSLVGGSYNEQFF; CDR3 DNA: TGCGCCAGCAGCTTGGTAGGGGGCTCCTACAATGAGCAGTTCTTC
clone size: NA; V gene: TRBV7-3; D gene: TRBD1; J gene: TRBJ2-7; CDR3 protein: CASSLSRGTHEQYF; CDR3 DNA: TGTGCCAGCAGCTTAAGCAGGGGGACCCACGAGCAGTACTTC
clone size: NA; V gene: TRBV19; D gene: NA; J gene: TRBJ1-5; CDR3 protein: CASSMKGAVNQPQHF; CDR3 DNA: TGTGCCAGTAGTATGAAAGGGGCGGTCAATCAGCCCCAGCATTTT
clone size: NA; V gene: TRBV6-1; D gene: TRBD2; J gene: TRBJ2-3; CDR3 protein: CASSEAWGGSFTDTQYF; CDR3 DNA: TGTGCCAGCAGTGAAGCGTGGGGCGGGAGCTTTACAGATACGCAGTATTTT
clone size: NA; V gene: TRBV11-2; D gene: TRBD2; J gene: TRBJ2-2; CDR3 protein: CASSRGLAGNTGELFF; CDR3 DNA: TGTGCCAGCAGTCGAGGACTAGCGGGGAACACCGGGGAGCTGTTTTTT
clone size: NA; V gene: TRBV19; D gene: TRBD2; J gene: TRBJ2-5; CDR3 protein: CASSMGLAGAETQYF; CDR3 DNA: TGTGCCAGTAGTATGGGCCTAGCGGGTGCAGAGACCCAGTACTTC
clone size: NA; V gene: TRBV2; D gene: TRBD1; J gene: TRBJ2-1; CDR3 protein: CASSDDRGLAGEQFF; CDR3 DNA: TGTGCCAGCAGTGACGACAGGGGGTTGGCGGGTGAGCAGTTCTTC
clone size: NA; V gene: TRBV29-1; D gene: NA; J gene: TRBJ1-1; CDR3 protein: CSGNTASRNTEAFF; CDR3 DNA: TGCAGCGGGAACACAGCTTCGAGGAACACTGAAGCTTTCTTT